These 8 T cell receptor beta chains originate from one sample sequenced in a study of blood T cell repertoires in COVID-19. Some clones are missing from TCRdb's copy, which holds only in-frame ones; the method was immunoSEQ multiplex PCR. Seen here are 350,000 to 400,000 clones, approximately 88% observed once, and the top ten hold 0.9% to 1%. What was sequenced was PBMCs or T cells enriched from blood (not recorded which). All receptors derive from a woman in her twenties or thirties with acute COVID-19.

The chain joins TRBV10-3 to TRBJ1-1; 9 bases match TRBD1. Germline CDR1 ENHRY, CDR2 SYGVKD. The CDR3 contains 15 residues. The J segment lost 3 bases and the V segment lost 9 bases, leaving 11 bases of the junction unmatched. The CDR3 reads CAITPGQGSDTEAFF. As DNA, the CDR3 is TGTGCCATTACACCGGGACAGGGATCGGACACTGAAGCTTTCTTT.

This clone was counted only a few times. The chain carries TRBV10-1 and TRBJ1-2, with 7 bases lining up with TRBD1. Unmatched junction bases numbered 14, after V lost 6 bases and J lost 4 bases. Per the germline V gene, CDR1 is WNHNN and CDR2 is SYGVQD (reference sequence). There are 16 residues in the CDR3. The CDR3 loop is CASSPSDRPLGYGYTF. In nucleotides, the CDR3 is TGCGCCAGCAGCCCATCGGACAGGCCTCTAGGCTATGGCTACACCTTC.

This sequence joins TRBV2 and TRBJ2-7; perhaps TRBD1 as D (6 bases). CDR1 SNHLY and CDR2 FYNNEI come from the germline V gene. The V end lost 4 bases, the J end lost 0 bases, and 10 bases lay between the germline ends. This CDR3 spans 14 amino acids. In nucleotides, the CDR3 is TGTGCCAGCAGTGGGGCGACAGGCTCCTACGAGCAGTACTTC. The encoded protein is CASSGATGSYEQYF.

The CDR3 DNA is TGCGCCAGCAGCCAAGCGGGTGAGCAGTACTTC. Translation: CASSQAGEQYF. This chain connects TRBV4-3 to TRBJ2-7, with D uncertain. The CDR3 spans 11 residues. With 1 base removed from V and 7 bases from J, the gap between germline ends came to 5 bases. Germline V CDR1 and CDR2: LGHNA, YSLEER.

The chain joins TRBV5-6 to TRBJ1-4; 8 positions agree with TRBD1. J was trimmed by 8 bases and V by 4 bases; bases with no gene match: 7. Germline V CDR1 and CDR2: SGHDT, YYEEEE. This CDR3 comprises 14 residues. CDR3 in amino acids: CASSHQGAPEKLFF. Here the CDR3 DNA reads TGTGCCAGCAGCCATCAGGGGGCGCCCGAAAAACTGTTTTTT.

Points on this clone: Other DNA sequences in this specimen translate into the identical CDR3. The chain is built from TRBV5-1 and TRBJ1-2; D might be TRBD1 (6 bases). The CDR3 covers 13 residues. The V gene lost 4 bases and the J gene lost 4 bases, with 11 bases spanning the gap. Germline CDR1 is SGHRS and CDR2 is YFSETQ. The chain's CDR3 is CASSPDSSYGYTF. The CDR3 region has the DNA TGCGCCAGCAGCCCGGACAGCTCCTATGGCTACACCTTC.

The rearrangement uses TRBV30 and TRBJ1-2; D gene unclear. The V end was cut by 1 base, the J end by 8 bases, with 11 bases between. Looked up from germline, CDR1 is GTSNPN and CDR2 is SVGIG (reference sequence). The CDR3 loop spans 12 amino acids. CDR3: CAWSGVRAGYTF. The CDR3 coding sequence is TGTGCCTGGAGTGGAGTGAGGGCCGGCTACACCTTC.

This chain links TRBV21-1 with TRBJ1-1; whether TRBD1, the table's D call, matches the DNA was not checked. TRBV21-1 has pseudogene status. CDR3 length: 18 residues. In DNA form, the CDR3 reads TGTGCCAGCAGGACAAAAAGGGGAGACAGGGGGCCGGGCACTGAAGCTTTCTTT. Translation: CASRTKRGDRGPGTEAFF.